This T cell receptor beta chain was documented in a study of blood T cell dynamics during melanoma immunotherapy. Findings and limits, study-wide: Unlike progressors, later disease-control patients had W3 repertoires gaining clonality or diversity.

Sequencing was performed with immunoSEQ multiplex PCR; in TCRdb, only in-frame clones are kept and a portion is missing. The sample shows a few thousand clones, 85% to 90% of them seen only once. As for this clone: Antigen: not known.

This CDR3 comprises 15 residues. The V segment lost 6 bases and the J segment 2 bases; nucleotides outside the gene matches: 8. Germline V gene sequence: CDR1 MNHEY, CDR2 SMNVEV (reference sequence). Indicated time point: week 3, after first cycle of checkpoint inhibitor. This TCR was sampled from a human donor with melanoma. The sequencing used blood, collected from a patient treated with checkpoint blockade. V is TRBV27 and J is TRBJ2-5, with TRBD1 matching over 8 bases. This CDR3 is CASRNSGTGQETQYF. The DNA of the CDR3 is TGTGCCAGCAGAAACTCCGGGACAGGACAAGAGACCCAGTACTTC.